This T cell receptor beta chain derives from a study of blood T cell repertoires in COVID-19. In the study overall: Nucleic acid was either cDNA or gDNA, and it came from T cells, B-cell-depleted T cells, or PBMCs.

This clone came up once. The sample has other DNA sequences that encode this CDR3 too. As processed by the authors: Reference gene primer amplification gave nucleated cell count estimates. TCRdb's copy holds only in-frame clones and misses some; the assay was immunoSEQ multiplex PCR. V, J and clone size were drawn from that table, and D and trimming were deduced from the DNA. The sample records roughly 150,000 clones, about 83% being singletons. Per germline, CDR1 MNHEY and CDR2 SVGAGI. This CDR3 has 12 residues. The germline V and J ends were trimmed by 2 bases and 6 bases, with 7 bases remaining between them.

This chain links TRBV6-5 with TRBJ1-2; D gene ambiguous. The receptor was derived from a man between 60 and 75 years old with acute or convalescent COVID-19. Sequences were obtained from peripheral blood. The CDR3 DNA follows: TGTGCCAGCAGTTACGGCGGGAATGGCTACACCTTC. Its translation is CASSYGGNGYTF.